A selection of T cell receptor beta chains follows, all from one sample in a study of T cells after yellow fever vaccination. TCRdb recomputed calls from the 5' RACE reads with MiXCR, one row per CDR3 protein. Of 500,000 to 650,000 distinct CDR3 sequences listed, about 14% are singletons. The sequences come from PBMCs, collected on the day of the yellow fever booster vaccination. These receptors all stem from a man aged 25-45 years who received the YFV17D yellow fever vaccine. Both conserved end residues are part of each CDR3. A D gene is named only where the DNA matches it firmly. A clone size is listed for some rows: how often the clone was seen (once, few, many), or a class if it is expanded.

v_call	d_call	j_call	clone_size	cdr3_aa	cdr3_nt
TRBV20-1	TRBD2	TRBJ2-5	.	CSASGLAGAQETQYF	TGCAGTGCTAGTGGACTAGCGGGCGCCCAAGAGACCCAGTACTTC
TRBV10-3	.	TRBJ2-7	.	CAISESSGKVYEQYF	TGTGCCATCAGTGAGTCGTCAGGGAAGGTCTACGAGCAGTACTTC
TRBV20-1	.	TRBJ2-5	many	CSARDLASETQYF	TGCAGTGCTAGAGACCTAGCGTCAGAGACCCAGTACTTC
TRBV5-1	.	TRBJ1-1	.	CASSFTGGEAFF	TGCGCCAGCAGCTTCACGGGGGGCGAAGCTTTCTTT
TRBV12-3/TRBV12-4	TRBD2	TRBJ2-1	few	CASSLTPREGEQFF	TGTGCCAGCAGTTTAACTCCTCGGGAGGGTGAGCAGTTCTTC
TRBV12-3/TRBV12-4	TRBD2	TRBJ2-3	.	CASSGGSGRKTDTQYF	TGTGCCAGCAGTGGGGGTAGCGGGAGGAAGACAGATACGCAGTATTTT
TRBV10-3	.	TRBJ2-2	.	CAISTPNTGELFF	TGTGCCATCAGCACACCTAACACCGGGGAGCTGTTTTTT
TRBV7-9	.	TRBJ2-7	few	CASSLEVGLNEQYF	TGTGCCAGCAGCTTAGAAGTAGGGTTGAACGAGCAGTACTTC
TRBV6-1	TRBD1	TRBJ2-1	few	CASTRIRDRGYNEQFF	TGTGCCAGCACCCGAATCCGGGACAGGGGCTACAATGAGCAGTTCTTC
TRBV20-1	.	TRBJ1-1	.	CRDEGGGIEAFF	TGCAGAGACGAGGGAGGGGGGATTGAAGCTTTCTTT
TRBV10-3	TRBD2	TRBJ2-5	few	CAISGTSGETQYF	TGTGCCATCAGTGGTACTAGCGGCGAGACCCAGTACTTC
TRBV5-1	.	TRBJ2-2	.	CASSPGTPPSGELFF	TGCGCCAGCAGCCCCGGGACACCTCCTTCCGGGGAGCTGTTTTTT
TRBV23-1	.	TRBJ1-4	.	CASSRTHPRGTNEKLFF	TGCGCCAGCAGTAGGACTCACCCCCGGGGAACTAATGAAAAACTGTTTTTT
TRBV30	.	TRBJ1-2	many	CAWSVRGRREYGYTF	TGTGCCTGGAGTGTACGGGGCAGGAGGGAGTATGGCTACACCTTC
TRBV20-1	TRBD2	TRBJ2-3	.	CSATRTSGYTQYF	TGCAGTGCTACACGGACTAGCGGATATACGCAGTATTTT
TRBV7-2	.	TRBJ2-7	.	CASSPQGGAYEQYF	TGTGCCAGCAGCCCTCAGGGGGGAGCCTACGAGCAGTACTTC
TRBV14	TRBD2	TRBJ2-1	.	CASSRTTSGVYNEQFF	TGTGCCAGCAGCCGGACGACTAGCGGCGTCTACAATGAGCAGTTCTTC
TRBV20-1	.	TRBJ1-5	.	CSASPSTGNQPQHF	TGCAGTGCTTCCCCCTCAACAGGGAATCAGCCCCAGCATTTT
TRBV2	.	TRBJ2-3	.	CASSAGGLTDTQYF	TGTGCCAGCAGCGCCGGGGGCCTCACAGATACGCAGTATTTT
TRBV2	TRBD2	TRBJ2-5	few	CASSELGLAGGIETQYF	TGTGCCAGCAGTGAGTTGGGACTAGCGGGAGGAATTGAGACCCAGTACTTC
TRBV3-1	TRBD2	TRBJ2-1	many	CASSPGLAGEQFF	TGTGCCAGCAGCCCGGGACTAGCGGGAGAGCAGTTCTTC
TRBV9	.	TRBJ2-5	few	CASSVGQKETQYF	TGTGCCAGCAGCGTAGGGCAGAAAGAGACCCAGTACTTC